A single sample is the source of the 8 T cell receptor beta chains below, sequenced in a study of graft-versus-host responses after intestinal transplantation. The table came from immunoSEQ multiplex PCR; TCRdb's copy has only in-frame clones and leaves some out. In the table there are around 7,100 clones, around 63% of which are singletons. Lamina propria and intraepithelial lymphocytes were released by processing graft tissue. Specimen: ileum tissue, collected 230 to 240 days after intestinal transplantation. The receptors come from a human patient who received an intestinal transplant, so some T cells may come from the graft donor.

The chain recombines TRBV6-5 with TRBJ1-6; a possible D gene is TRBD1 (5 bases). The V and J ends lost 6 bases and 10 bases respectively, with 19 bases between them. From germline, CDR1 is MNHEY and CDR2 SVGAGI. CDR3 length equals 15 residues. CDR3 nucleotide sequence: TGTGCCAGCAGATCTACCGGGGACGGGAGATCACCCCTCCACTTT. This sequence encodes CASRSTGDGRSPLHF.

The rearrangement uses TRBV30 and TRBJ1-2; tentative D call: TRBD1 (6 bases). The CDR3 contains 16 residues. Trimming left V 2 bases short and J 3 bases short, with 19 bases between. The germline V gene encodes CDR1 GTSNPN and CDR2 SVGIG (reference sequence). The CDR3 region is CAWSSLYRARDYGYTF. In DNA form, the CDR3 reads TGTGCCTGGAGTTCCCTCTACAGGGCTAGGGACTATGGCTACACCTTC.

The CDR3 DNA follows: TGTGCCAGCAGTTCGGATCAAGAGACCCAGTACTTC. Amino acids: CASSSDQETQYF. The rearrangement uses TRBV28 and TRBJ2-5; D is uncertain. V lost 4 bases and J lost 2, with 5 bases in between. The germline CDR1 and CDR2 sequences are MDHEN and SYDVKM. The CDR3 consists of 12 residues.

Only one count was recorded for this clone. The J gene is TRBJ2-3, the V gene TRBV5-6; TRBD1 agrees at 7 bases. The CDR3 spans 14 residues. The V gene's germline CDR1 is SGHDT and CDR2 YYEEEE. Trimming cost V 2 bases and J 4 bases; bases outside gene matches: 4. The CDR3 is CASSFPDRADTQYF. The CDR3 bases are TGTGCCAGCAGCTTCCCTGACAGGGCAGATACGCAGTATTTT.

The V and J genes are TRBV11-2 and TRBJ1-4; maybe TRBD1 (5 bases). Trimming removed 2 bases from V and 7 bases from J, with 14 bases in between. This CDR3 has 15 amino acids. Looked up from germline, CDR1 is SGHAT and CDR2 is FQNNGV. The CDR3 nucleotides are TGTGCCAGCAGCTTAATAAAGGGGCAGGGTGAAAAACTGTTTTTT. Translated: CASSLIKGQGEKLFF. Looking up the rest from reference TRBV11-2 and TRBJ1-4 gives the full variable domain: EAGVAQSPRYKIIEKRQSVAFWCNPISGHATLYWYQQILGQGPKLLIQFQNNGVVDDSQLPKDRFSAERLKGVDSTLKIQPAKLEDSAVYLCASSLIKGQGEKLFFGSGTQLSVL.

In DNA form, the CDR3 reads TGTGCCAGCAGCTTAGGGGGACAACAAGAGACCCAGTACTTC. Its protein product is CASSLGGQQETQYF. The J gene is TRBJ2-5, the V gene TRBV7-2; D possibly corresponds to TRBD1 (6 bases). Germline V gene lookup returns CDR1 SGHTA and CDR2 FQGNSA. Trimming removed 1 base at V and 2 bases at J, with 8 bases between. The CDR3 is made up of 14 amino acids.

The gene calls are TRBV29-1 and TRBJ2-1; D is perhaps TRBD1 (6 bases). With 3 bases removed from V and 0 bases from J, the gap between germline ends came to 12 bases. The germline gives CDR1 SQVTM, CDR2 ANQGSEA. The CDR3 is made up of 15 amino acids. The CDR3 nucleotides are TGCAGCGTTGACAGGGGAAGCAGCTCCTACAATGAGCAGTTCTTC. Amino acids: CSVDRGSSSYNEQFF.

This sequence joins TRBV6-4 and TRBJ2-2; TRBD1 matches at 9 bases. V shed 4 bases and J 4 bases; nucleotides not matched to a gene: 1. There are 14 residues in the CDR3. Germline loops: CDR1 MRHNA, CDR2 SNTAGT. This CDR3 reads CASSGGQGTGELFF. The CDR3 coding sequence is TGTGCCAGCAGTGGGGGACAGGGCACCGGGGAGCTGTTTTTT.